The 14 T cell receptor beta chains reported below all come from one sample, sequenced in a study of CD8+CD57+ T cells in acquired aplastic anemia. According to the study, genomic DNA was the template for TCR beta VDJ and CDR3 profiling. TCRdb ran MiXCR on the reads and lists one entry per CDR3 protein. The table includes fewer than 250,000 distinct CDR3 sequences, approximately 50% detected once. The sequenced sample was sorted CD4+, CD8+, or CD8+CD57+ T cells (not recorded which) from PBMCs. Receptor source: a human donor in good health, serving as a control.

This clonotype occurred many times. The chain combines TRBV20-1 with TRBJ2-1, with 12 positions matching TRBD2. The CDR3 extends over 15 amino acids. Per germline, CDR1 DFQATT and CDR2 SNEGSKA (reference sequence). The junction had 8 bases not matched to a gene; V was cut back by 5 bases and J by 6 bases. CDR3 amino acids: CSAPAGLAGPNEQFF. For the CDR3, the DNA is TGCAGTGCTCCTGCCGGACTAGCGGGGCCCAATGAGCAGTTCTTC.

The table lists this clonotype with a few counts. The J gene is TRBJ2-5, the V gene TRBV5-1; D is possibly TRBD1 or TRBD2 (5 bases each). This CDR3 comprises 15 residues. V lost 9 bases, J lost 3 bases, and 21 bases lay in between. The germline V gene encodes CDR1 SGHRS and CDR2 YFSETQ. The CDR3 here is CATSLGPQQKETQYF. CDR3 DNA sequence: TGCGCCACAAGCCTGGGACCACAACAAAAAGAGACCCAGTACTTC.

This rearrangement joins TRBV25-1 to TRBJ1-6; 10 bases are a match to TRBD1. V dropped 4 bases and J dropped 7; count of bases not matched to a gene: 4. This CDR3 is 15 amino acids long. Germline V gives CDR1 MGHDK, CDR2 SYGVNS. This chain's CDR3 is CASSAGQGRNSPLHF. DNA for the CDR3: TGTGCCAGCAGTGCGGGACAGGGGAGGAATTCACCCCTCCACTTT.

The chain couples TRBV2 to TRBJ1-6; a possible D gene is TRBD1 (6 bases). Trimming took 10 bases from V and 8 from J, leaving 15 bases between them. Looked up from germline, CDR1 is SNHLY and CDR2 is FYNNEI. This CDR3 region has 13 residues. In nucleotides, the CDR3 is TGTGCCACCCGGGACACCGGATATTCACCCCTCCACTTT. It yields the protein CATRDTGYSPLHF.

V gene TRBV15 combines with J gene TRBJ2-7, with a tentative D call TRBD1 (6 bases). Per germline, CDR1 LNHNV and CDR2 YYDKDF (reference sequence). Trimming pared 0 bases from V and 1 base from J, leaving 13 bases between. This CDR3 has 16 amino acids. CDR3 sequence: CATSRDLGQPSYEQYF. The CDR3 DNA follows: TGTGCCACCAGCAGAGATCTGGGACAACCGTCCTACGAGCAGTACTTC.

Comment on this clonotype: Compared with germline, one end of the junction differs, possibly owing to a read error. The V gene is TRBV4-2, the J gene TRBJ1-4, with D perhaps TRBD1 (6 bases). There are 19 residues in the CDR3. Germline V gene lookup returns CDR1 LGHNA and CDR2 YNFKEQ. CDR3 sequence reads: CASNQKDFSGTSGDEKLFF. CDR3 sequence (DNA): TGTGCCAGCAACCAAAAGGACTTTTCCGGGACATCAGGGGATGAAAAACTGTTTTTT.

The chain has TRBV11-2 and TRBJ2-7; 7 bases align to TRBD1. The CDR3 contains 14 residues. Trimming removed 5 bases from V and 4 bases from J; junction bases left unmatched: 8. Per germline, CDR1 SGHAT and CDR2 FQNNGV. CDR3 sequence: CASSPQTGVYEQYF. The CDR3 nucleotides read TGTGCCAGCAGCCCGCAAACAGGGGTGTACGAGCAGTACTTC.

This chain links TRBV30 with TRBJ2-7, with TRBD2 matching over 16 bases. Germline V CDR1 and CDR2: GTSNPN, SVGIG (reference sequence). Trimming took 5 bases from V and 7 from J; bases not matched to a gene: 8. This CDR3 contains 15 residues. The CDR3, as DNA: TGTGCCTGGGGGGGGACTAGCGGGGGGGCGGGGGAGCAGTACTTC. It specifies CAWGGTSGGAGEQYF.

This chain links TRBV7-3 with TRBJ2-3; 9 bases fit TRBD2. The CDR3 has 15 amino acids. Trimming removed 3 bases from V and 6 bases from J; junction bases left unmatched: 7. Germline V gene lookup returns CDR1 SGHTA and CDR2 FQGTGA. Here the CDR3 DNA reads TGTGCCAGCAGCTTGAATGGGCGGGAGGGTGATACGCAGTATTTT. Protein sequence: CASSLNGREGDTQYF.

The chain joins TRBV7-2 to TRBJ1-1; D may be TRBD1 (5 bases). The CDR3 covers 13 residues. Germline assignment: CDR1 SGHTA and CDR2 FQGNSA. V lost 8 bases to trimming and J lost 0 bases, with 10 bases between them. The CDR3 reads CASAEGMNTEAFF. CDR3 nucleotide sequence: TGTGCCAGCGCAGAGGGGATGAACACTGAAGCTTTCTTT.

The chain employs TRBV19 and TRBJ1-1; D not certain. This CDR3 is 14 amino acids long. The germline CDR1 and CDR2 sequences are LNHDA and SQIVND (reference sequence). V was clipped by 5 bases and J by 1 base, with 11 bases between them. CDR3 amino acids: CASSLRRQNTEAFF. The DNA for the CDR3 is TGTGCCAGTAGTCTTCGCAGACAGAACACTGAAGCTTTCTTT.

V gene TRBV20-1 combines with J gene TRBJ2-7, with D hard to call. There are 13 residues in the CDR3. Trimming removed 4 bases from V and 0 bases from J, with 10 bases in between. Germline CDR1 and CDR2: DFQATT and SNEGSKA (reference sequence). The chain's CDR3 is CSAMRLSSYEQYF. The CDR3 DNA follows: TGCAGTGCTATGCGGCTCAGCTCCTACGAGCAGTACTTC.

The V gene is TRBV11-1, the J gene TRBJ1-6, with 7 bases matching TRBD1. Trimming at V came to 1 base and at J to 5 bases, leaving 2 bases not matched to a gene. The CDR3 consists of 15 residues. The germline V gene has CDR1 SGHAT and CDR2 FQDESV (reference sequence). CDR3 loop: CASSLGDSNNSPLHF. The CDR3 DNA reads TGTGCCAGCAGCTTAGGGGACAGCAATAATTCACCCCTCCACTTT. The whole variable domain, remainder taken from reference TRBV11-1 and TRBJ1-6, is EAEVAQSPRYKITEKSQAVAFWCDPISGHATLYWYRQILGQGPELLVQFQDESVVDDSQLPKDRFSAERLKGVDSTLKIQPAELGDSAMYLCASSLGDSNNSPLHFGNGTRLTVT.

This clonotype was observed many times. The V call is TRBV7-9, the J call TRBJ2-2; 8 bases are a match to TRBD1. CDR3 size: 17 residues. Germline V gives CDR1 SEHNR, CDR2 FQNEAQ (reference sequence). J was trimmed by 2 bases and V by 5 bases; bases with no gene match: 10. The CDR3 DNA follows: TGTGCCAGCAGCGAATCCCGGGACAGGTTAAACACCGGGGAGCTGTTTTTT. Amino acid sequence: CASSESRDRLNTGELFF.